The T cell receptor (beta chain) described here comes from a study of T-cell reconstitution after alpha-beta-depleted transplantation in children. In germline, CDR1 is SEHNR, CDR2 FQNEAQ (reference sequence). V was shortened by 0 bases and J by 8 bases, with 10 bases between the two germline ends. The CDR3 runs 13 residues. The authors prepared the TCRbeta library with unique molecular identifiers. TCRdb analysed the PCR reads with MiXCR anew, one entry per CDR3 protein. The repertoire has 98,000 or so distinct CDR3 sequences, 23% of them found once; the top ten carry roughly 23%. This clonotype has a handful of counts.

V usage is TRBV7-9 and J usage is TRBJ1-1; possibly TRBD1 for D (5 bases). The receptor's source is a boy aged 2 to 9 with acute lymphoblastic leukemia, due to receive a stem cell transplant. Here the sequenced sample was PBMCs, taken before TCRalphabeta/CD19-depleted stem cell transplant. The CDR3 DNA reads TGTGCCAGCAGCTTAGCGGGGCAGTCAGAAGCTTTCTTT. This translates into CASSLAGQSEAFF.